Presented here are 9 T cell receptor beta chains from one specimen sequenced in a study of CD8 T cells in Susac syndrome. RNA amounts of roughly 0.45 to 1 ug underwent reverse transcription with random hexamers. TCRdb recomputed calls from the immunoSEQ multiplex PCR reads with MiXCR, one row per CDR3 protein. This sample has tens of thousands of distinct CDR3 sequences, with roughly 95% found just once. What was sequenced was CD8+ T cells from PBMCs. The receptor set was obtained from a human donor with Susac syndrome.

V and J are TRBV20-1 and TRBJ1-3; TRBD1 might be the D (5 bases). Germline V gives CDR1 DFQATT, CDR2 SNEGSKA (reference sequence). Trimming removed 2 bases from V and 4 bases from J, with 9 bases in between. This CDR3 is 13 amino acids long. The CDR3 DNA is TGCAGTGCTAGACGGCAGGGAGGAAACACCATATATTTT. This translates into CSARRQGGNTIYF.

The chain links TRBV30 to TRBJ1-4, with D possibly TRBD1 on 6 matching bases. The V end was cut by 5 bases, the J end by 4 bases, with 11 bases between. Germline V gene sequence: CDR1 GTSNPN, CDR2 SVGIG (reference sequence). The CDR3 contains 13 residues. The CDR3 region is CAWAGQNNEKLFF. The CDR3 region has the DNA TGTGCCTGGGCTGGACAGAATAATGAAAAACTGTTTTTT. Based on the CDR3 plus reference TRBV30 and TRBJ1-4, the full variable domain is SQTIHQWPATLVQPVGSPLSLECTVEGTSNPNLYWYRQAAGRGLQLLFYSVGIGQISSEVPQNLSASRPQDRQFILSSKKLLLSDSGFYLCAWAGQNNEKLFFGSGTQLSVL.

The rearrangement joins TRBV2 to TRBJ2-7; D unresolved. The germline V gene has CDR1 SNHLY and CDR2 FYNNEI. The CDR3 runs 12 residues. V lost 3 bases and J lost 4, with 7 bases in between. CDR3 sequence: CASSDWRYEQYF. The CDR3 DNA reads TGTGCCAGCAGTGACTGGCGTTACGAGCAGTACTTC. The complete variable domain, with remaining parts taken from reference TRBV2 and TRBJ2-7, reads EPEVTQTPSHQVTQMGQEVILRCVPISNHLYFYWYRQILGQKVEFLVSFYNNEISEKSEIFDDQFSVERPDGSNFTLKIRSTKLEDSAMYFCASSDWRYEQYFGPGTRLTVT.

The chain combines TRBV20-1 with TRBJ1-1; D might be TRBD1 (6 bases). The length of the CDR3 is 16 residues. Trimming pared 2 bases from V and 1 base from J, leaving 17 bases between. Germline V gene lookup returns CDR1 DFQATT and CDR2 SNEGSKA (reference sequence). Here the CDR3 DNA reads TGCAGTGCTAGACTCCCTGGGGGCAGGGCGAACACTGAAGCTTTCTTT. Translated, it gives CSARLPGGRANTEAFF.

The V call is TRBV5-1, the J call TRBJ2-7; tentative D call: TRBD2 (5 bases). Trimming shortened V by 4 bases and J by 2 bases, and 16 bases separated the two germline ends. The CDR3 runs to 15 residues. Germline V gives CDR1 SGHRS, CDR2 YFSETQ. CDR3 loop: CASSGGGIEPYEQYF. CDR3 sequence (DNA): TGCGCCAGCAGCGGCGGAGGTATAGAACCCTACGAGCAGTACTTC.

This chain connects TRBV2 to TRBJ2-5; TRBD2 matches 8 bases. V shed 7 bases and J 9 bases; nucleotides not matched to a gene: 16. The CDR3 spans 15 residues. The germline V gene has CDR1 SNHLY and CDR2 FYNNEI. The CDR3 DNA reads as TGTGCCAGCATTTTCTCCACTAGCGGCGATGGGTCCCAGTACTTC. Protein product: CASIFSTSGDGSQYF.

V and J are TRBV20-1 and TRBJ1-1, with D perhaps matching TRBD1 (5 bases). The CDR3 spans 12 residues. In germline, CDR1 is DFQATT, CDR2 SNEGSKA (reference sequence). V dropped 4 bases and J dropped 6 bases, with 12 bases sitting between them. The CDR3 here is CSAKFGDAEAFF. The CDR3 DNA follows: TGCAGTGCTAAATTCGGGGACGCTGAAGCTTTCTTT.

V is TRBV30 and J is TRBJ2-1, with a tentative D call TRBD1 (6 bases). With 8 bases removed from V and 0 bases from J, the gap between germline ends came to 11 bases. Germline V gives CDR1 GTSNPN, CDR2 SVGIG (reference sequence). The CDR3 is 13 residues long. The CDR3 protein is CAGWGLSYNEQFF. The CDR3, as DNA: TGTGCCGGGTGGGGGCTCTCCTACAATGAGCAGTTCTTC.

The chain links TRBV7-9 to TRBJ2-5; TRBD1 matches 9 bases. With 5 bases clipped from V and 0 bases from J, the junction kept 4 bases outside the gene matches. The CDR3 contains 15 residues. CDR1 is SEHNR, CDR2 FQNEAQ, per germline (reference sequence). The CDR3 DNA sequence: TGTGCCAGCAGCCTCCGGACAGGGGACCAAGAGACCCAGTACTTC. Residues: CASSLRTGDQETQYF.